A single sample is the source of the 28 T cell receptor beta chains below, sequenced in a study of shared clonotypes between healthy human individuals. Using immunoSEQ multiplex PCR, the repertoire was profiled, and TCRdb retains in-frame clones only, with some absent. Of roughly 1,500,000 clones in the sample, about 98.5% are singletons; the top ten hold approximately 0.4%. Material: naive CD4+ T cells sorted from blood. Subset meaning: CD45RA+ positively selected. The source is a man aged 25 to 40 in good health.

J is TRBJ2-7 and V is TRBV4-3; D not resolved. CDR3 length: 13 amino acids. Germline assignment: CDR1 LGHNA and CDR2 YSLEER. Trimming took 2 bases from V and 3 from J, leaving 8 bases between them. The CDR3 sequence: CASSQRLDYEQYF. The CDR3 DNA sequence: TGCGCCAGCAGCCAACGCCTAGACTACGAGCAGTACTTC.

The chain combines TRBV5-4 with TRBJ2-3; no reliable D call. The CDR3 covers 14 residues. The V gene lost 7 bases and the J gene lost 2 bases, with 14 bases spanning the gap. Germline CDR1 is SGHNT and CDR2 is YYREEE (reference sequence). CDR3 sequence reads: CASDGRPNTDTQYF. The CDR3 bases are TGTGCCAGCGACGGAAGGCCGAACACAGATACGCAGTATTTT. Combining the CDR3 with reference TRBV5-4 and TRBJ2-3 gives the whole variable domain ETGVTQSPTHLIKTRGQQVTLRCSSQSGHNTVSWYQQALGQGPQFIFQYYREEENGRGNFPPRFSGLQFPNYSSELNVNALELDDSALYLCASDGRPNTDTQYFGPGTRLTVL.

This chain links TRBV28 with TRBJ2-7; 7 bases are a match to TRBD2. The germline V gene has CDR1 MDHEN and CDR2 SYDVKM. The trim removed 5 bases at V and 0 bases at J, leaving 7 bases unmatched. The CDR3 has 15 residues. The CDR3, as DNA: TGTGCCAGCAGTCATCCCGGACTAGTCTCCTACGAGCAGTACTTC. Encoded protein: CASSHPGLVSYEQYF.

CDR3 coding DNA: TGTGCCAGCAGCGATCACCTGTGGGGCAGCAATGAGCAGTTCTTC. It translates to CASSDHLWGSNEQFF. This chain uses TRBV9 with TRBJ2-1; D might be TRBD1 (5 bases). CDR1 is SGDLS and CDR2 is YYNGEE in the germline V gene. The V gene lost 3 bases and the J gene lost 6 bases, with 16 bases spanning the gap. This CDR3 is built from 15 residues.

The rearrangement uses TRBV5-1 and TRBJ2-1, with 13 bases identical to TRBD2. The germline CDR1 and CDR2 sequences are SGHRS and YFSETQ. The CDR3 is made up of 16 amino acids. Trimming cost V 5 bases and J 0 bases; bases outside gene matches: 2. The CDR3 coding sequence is TGCGCCAGCAGACGGACTAGCGGGAGCTCCTACAATGAGCAGTTCTTC. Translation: CASRRTSGSSYNEQFF.

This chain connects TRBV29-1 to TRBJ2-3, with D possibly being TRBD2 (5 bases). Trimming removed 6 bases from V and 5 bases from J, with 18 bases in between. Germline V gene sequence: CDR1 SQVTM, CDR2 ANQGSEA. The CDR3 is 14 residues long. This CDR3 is CSVTGEGGKDTQYF. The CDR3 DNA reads TGCAGCGTGACGGGTGAGGGTGGGAAAGATACGCAGTATTTT.

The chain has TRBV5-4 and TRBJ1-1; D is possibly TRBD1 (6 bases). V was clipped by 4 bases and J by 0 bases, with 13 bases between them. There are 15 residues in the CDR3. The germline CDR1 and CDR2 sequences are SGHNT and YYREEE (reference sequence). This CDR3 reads CASSTQKGVNTEAFF. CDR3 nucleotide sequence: TGTGCCAGCAGCACTCAAAAGGGGGTGAACACTGAAGCTTTCTTT.

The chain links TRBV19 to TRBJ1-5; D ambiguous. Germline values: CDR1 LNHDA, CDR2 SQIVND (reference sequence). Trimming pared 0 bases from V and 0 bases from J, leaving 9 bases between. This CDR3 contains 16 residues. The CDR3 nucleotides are TGTGCCAGTAGTATAGATCCGTACAGTAGCAATCAGCCCCAGCATTTT. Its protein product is CASSIDPYSSNQPQHF.

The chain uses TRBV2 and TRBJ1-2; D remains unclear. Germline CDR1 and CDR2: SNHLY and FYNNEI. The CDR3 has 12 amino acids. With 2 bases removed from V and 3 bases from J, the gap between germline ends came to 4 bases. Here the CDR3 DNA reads TGTGCCAGCAGTGAACGGGACTATGGCTACACCTTC. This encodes CASSERDYGYTF. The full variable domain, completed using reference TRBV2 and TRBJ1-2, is EPEVTQTPSHQVTQMGQEVILRCVPISNHLYFYWYRQILGQKVEFLVSFYNNEISEKSEIFDDQFSVERPDGSNFTLKIRSTKLEDSAMYFCASSERDYGYTFGSGTRLTVV.

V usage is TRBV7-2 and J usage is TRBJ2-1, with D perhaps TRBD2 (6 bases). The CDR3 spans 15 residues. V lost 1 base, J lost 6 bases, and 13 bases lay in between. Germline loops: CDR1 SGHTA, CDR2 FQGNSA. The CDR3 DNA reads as TGTGCCAGCAGCTTAGTGGCGGGACCATTCAATGAGCAGTTCTTC. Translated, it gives CASSLVAGPFNEQFF.

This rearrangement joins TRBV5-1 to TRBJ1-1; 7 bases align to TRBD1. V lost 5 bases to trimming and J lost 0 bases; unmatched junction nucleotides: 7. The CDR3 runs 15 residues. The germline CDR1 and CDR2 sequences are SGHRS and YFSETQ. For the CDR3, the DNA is TGCGCCAGCAGTTCATCCGGGACAGTGAACACTGAAGCTTTCTTT. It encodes CASSSSGTVNTEAFF.

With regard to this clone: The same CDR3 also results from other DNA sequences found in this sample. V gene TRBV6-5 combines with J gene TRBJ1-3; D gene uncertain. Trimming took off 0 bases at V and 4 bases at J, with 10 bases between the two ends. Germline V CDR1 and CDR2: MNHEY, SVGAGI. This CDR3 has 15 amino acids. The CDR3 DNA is TGTGCCAGCAGTTACTCGAGCATTTCAGGAAACACCATATATTTT. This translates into CASSYSSISGNTIYF.

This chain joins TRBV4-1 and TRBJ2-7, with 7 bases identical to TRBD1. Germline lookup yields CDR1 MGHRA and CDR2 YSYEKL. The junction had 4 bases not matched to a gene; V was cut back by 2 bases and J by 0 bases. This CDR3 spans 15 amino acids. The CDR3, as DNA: TGCGCCAGCAGCCAACCCGGACAGGCCTCCTACGAGCAGTACTTC. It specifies CASSQPGQASYEQYF.

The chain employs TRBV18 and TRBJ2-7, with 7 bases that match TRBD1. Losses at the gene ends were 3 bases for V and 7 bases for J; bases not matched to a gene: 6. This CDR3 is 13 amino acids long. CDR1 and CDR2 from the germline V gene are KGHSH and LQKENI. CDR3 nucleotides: TGTGCCAGCTCACCCGGGACAGAGCGAGAGCAGTACTTC. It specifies CASSPGTEREQYF.

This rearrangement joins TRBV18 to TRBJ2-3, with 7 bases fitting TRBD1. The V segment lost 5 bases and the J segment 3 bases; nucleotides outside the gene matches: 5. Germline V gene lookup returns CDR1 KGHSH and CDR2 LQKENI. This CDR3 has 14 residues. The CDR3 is CASSTTGATDTQYF. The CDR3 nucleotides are TGTGCCAGCTCAACCACAGGGGCGACAGATACGCAGTATTTT. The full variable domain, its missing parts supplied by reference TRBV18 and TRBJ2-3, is NAGVMQNPRHLVRRRGQEARLRCSPMKGHSHVYWYRQLPEEGLKFMVYLQKENIIDESGMPKERFSAEFPKEGPSILRIQQVVRGDSAAYFCASSTTGATDTQYFGPGTRLTVL.

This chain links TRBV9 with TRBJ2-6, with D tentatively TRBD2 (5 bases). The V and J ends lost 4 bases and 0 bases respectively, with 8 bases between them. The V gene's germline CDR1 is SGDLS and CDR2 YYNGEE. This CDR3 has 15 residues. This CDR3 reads CASSPAGSGANVLTF. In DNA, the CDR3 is TGTGCCAGCAGCCCCGCGGGCTCTGGGGCCAACGTCCTGACTTTC.

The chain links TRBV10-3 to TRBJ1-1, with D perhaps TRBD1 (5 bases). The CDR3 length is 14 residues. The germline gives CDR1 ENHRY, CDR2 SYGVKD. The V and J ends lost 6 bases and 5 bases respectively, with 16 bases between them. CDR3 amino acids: CAIRKEQGWTEAFF. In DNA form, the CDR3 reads TGTGCCATCAGGAAGGAGCAGGGATGGACTGAAGCTTTCTTT.

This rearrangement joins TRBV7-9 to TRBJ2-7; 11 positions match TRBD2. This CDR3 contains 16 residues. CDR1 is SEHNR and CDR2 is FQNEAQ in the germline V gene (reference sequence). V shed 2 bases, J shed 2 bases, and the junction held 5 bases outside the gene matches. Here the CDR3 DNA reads TGTGCCAGCAGCTTACCCCCGGGACTAGCGGCCTACGAGCAGTACTTC. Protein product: CASSLPPGLAAYEQYF.

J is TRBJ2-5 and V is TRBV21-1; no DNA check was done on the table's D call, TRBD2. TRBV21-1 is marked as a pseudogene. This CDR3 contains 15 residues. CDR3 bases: TGTGCCAGCAGCAAAAAAAGGCGGCCACAAGAGACCCAGTACTTC. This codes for CASSKKRRPQETQYF.

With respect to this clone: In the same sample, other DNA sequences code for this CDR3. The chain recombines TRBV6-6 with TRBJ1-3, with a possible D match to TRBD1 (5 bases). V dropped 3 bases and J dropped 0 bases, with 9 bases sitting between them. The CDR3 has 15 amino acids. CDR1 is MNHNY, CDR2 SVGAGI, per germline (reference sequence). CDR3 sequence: CASSYKGASGNTIYF. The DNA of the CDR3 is TGTGCCAGCAGTTATAAAGGGGCCTCTGGAAACACCATATATTTT.

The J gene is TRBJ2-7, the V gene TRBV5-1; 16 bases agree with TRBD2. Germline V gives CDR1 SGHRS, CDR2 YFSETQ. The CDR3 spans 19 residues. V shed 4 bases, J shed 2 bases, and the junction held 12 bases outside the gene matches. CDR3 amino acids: CASSLFTGLAGGETYEQYF. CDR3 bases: TGCGCCAGCAGCCTATTTACGGGACTAGCGGGAGGGGAAACCTACGAGCAGTACTTC.

CDR3: CASSLVDRTDTQYF. DNA for the CDR3: TGTGCCAGCAGCTTGGTTGATCGCACAGATACGCAGTATTTT. This chain links TRBV5-6 with TRBJ2-3, with D hard to call. CDR1 is SGHDT and CDR2 is YYEEEE in the germline V gene. The CDR3 spans 14 residues. V lost 0 bases, J lost 1 base, and 6 bases lay in between.

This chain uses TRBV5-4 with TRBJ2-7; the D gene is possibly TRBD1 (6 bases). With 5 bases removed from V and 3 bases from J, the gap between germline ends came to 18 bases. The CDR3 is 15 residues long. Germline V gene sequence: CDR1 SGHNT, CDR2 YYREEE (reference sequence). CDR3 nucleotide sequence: TGTGCCAGCAGGGCTGGGACAACCGAGAACTACGAGCAGTACTTC. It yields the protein CASRAGTTENYEQYF. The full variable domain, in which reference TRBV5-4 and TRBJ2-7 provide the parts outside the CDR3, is ETGVTQSPTHLIKTRGQQVTLRCSSQSGHNTVSWYQQALGQGPQFIFQYYREEENGRGNFPPRFSGLQFPNYSSELNVNALELDDSALYLCASRAGTTENYEQYFGPGTRLTVT.

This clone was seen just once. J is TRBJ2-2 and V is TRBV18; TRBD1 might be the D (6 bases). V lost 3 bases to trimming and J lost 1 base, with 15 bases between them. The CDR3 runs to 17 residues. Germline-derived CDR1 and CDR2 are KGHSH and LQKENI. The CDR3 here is CASSPPRPGVNTGELFF. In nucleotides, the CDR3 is TGTGCCAGCTCACCTCCGCGGCCAGGGGTGAACACCGGGGAGCTGTTTTTT.

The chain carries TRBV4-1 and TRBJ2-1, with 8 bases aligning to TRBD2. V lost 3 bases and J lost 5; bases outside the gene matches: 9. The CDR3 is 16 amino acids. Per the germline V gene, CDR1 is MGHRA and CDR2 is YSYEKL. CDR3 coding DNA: TGCGCCAGCAGCCATCTAGCAGCGGGAGTCCACAATGAGCAGTTCTTC. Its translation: CASSHLAAGVHNEQFF.

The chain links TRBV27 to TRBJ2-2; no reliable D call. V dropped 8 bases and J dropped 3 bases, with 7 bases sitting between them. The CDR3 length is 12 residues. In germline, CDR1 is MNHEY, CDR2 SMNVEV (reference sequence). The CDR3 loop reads CASLSHTGELFF. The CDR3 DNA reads TGTGCCAGCTTAAGTCACACCGGGGAGCTGTTTTTT.

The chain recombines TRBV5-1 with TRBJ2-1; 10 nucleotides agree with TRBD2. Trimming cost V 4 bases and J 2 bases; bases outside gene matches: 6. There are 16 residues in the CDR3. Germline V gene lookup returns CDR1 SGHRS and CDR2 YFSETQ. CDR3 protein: CASSPTSGTTYNEQFF. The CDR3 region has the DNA TGCGCCAGCAGCCCCACTAGCGGGACAACCTACAATGAGCAGTTCTTC. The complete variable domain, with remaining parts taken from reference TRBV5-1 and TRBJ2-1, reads KAGVTQTPRYLIKTRGQQVTLSCSPISGHRSVSWYQQTPGQGLQFLFEYFSETQRNKGNFPGRFSGRQFSNSRSEMNVSTLELGDSALYLCASSPTSGTTYNEQFFGPGTRLTVL.

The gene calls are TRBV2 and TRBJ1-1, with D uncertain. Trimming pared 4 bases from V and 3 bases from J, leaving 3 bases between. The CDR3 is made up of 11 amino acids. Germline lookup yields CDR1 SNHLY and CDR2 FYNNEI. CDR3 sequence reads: CASSVYTEAFF. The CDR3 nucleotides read TGTGCCAGCAGTGTATACACTGAAGCTTTCTTT.